This entry lists 28 T cell receptor beta chains sequenced from one sample in a study of blood T cell repertoires in COVID-19. The protocol was immunoSEQ multiplex PCR, while the TCRdb copy is restricted to in-frame clones and leaves out a portion. The sample contains about 240,000 clones, roughly 80% of which appear only once. Sequencing was performed on peripheral blood. All receptors derive from a woman aged 18-29 years with acute or convalescent COVID-19.

This rearrangement joins TRBV11-3 to TRBJ2-3, with 16 positions matching TRBD2. CDR1 and CDR2 from the germline V gene are SGHNT and YENEEA. With 5 bases clipped from V and 4 bases from J, the junction kept 6 bases outside the gene matches. The CDR3 has 17 amino acids. The CDR3 protein is CASSPGTSGRAADTQYF. CDR3 nucleotides: TGTGCCAGCAGCCCGGGGACTAGCGGGAGGGCAGCAGATACGCAGTATTTT.

This chain joins TRBV15 and TRBJ1-1; TRBD1 might be the D (5 bases). V was trimmed by 0 bases and J by 7 bases, leaving 15 bases between them. Germline CDR1 LNHNV, CDR2 YYDKDF (reference sequence). This CDR3 contains 15 residues. CDR3 coding DNA: TGTGCCACCAGCAGAGATAGTTCGACAGTAGGTGAAGCTTTCTTT. Translation gives CATSRDSSTVGEAFF.

The gene calls are TRBV7-2 and TRBJ2-7; 9 bases are a match to TRBD2. The CDR3 loop spans 15 amino acids. The germline V gene encodes CDR1 SGHTA and CDR2 FQGNSA. V dropped 4 bases and J dropped 4; count of bases not matched to a gene: 8. CDR3 in amino acids: CASSSVGLAGYEQYF. The CDR3 nucleotides are TGTGCCAGCAGCTCAGTCGGGCTAGCGGGATACGAGCAGTACTTC.

This clone was picked up one time. The chain joins TRBV7-2 to TRBJ2-7, with D possibly being TRBD1 (5 bases). V lost 3 bases, J lost 4 bases, and 13 bases lay in between. The germline gives CDR1 SGHTA, CDR2 FQGNSA. The CDR3 contains 14 residues. The DNA for the CDR3 is TGTGCCAGCAGCTTTGAAGGGGCTACATACGAGCAGTACTTC. Amino acids: CASSFEGATYEQYF.

CDR3 amino acids: CASSQAASGRGSETQYF. CDR3 DNA: TGTGCCAGCAGCCAAGCGGCTAGCGGGAGAGGAAGTGAGACCCAGTACTTC. This chain links TRBV3-1 (or the pseudogene TRBV3-2) with TRBJ2-5; 10 bases are shared with TRBD2. The CDR3 loop spans 17 amino acids. V lost 1 base and J lost 5; bases outside the gene matches: 10. Germline CDR1 and CDR2: LGHDT and YNNKEL (reference sequence).

This clone has just one count. The chain carries TRBV6-5 and TRBJ1-2; D is unclear. The germline V gene has CDR1 MNHEY and CDR2 SVGAGI. V lost 5 bases to trimming and J lost 0 bases, with 13 bases between them. The CDR3 has 15 residues. CDR3 region: CASSKTASANYGYTF. The DNA of the CDR3 is TGTGCCAGCAGTAAAACAGCATCCGCTAACTATGGCTACACCTTC.

The rearrangement links TRBV3-1 (or the pseudogene TRBV3-2) to TRBJ1-2; D is possibly TRBD1 (5 bases). The V end lost 0 bases, the J end lost 4 bases, and 15 bases lay between the germline ends. This CDR3 contains 16 residues. The germline V gene encodes CDR1 LGHDT and CDR2 YNNKEL (reference sequence). This CDR3 is CASSQDLTGAIYGYTF. CDR3 in DNA: TGTGCCAGCAGCCAAGATTTAACAGGCGCGATCTATGGCTACACCTTC.

J is TRBJ1-4 and V is TRBV11-2; D unclear. Trimming shortened V by 6 bases and J by 8 bases, and 16 bases separated the two germline ends. Germline V gene sequence: CDR1 SGHAT, CDR2 FQNNGV. The length of the CDR3 is 14 residues. The CDR3 DNA is TGTGCCAGCAGAGCGGGCCACCCGGGGGAAAAACTGTTTTTT. Protein: CASRAGHPGEKLFF.

V usage is TRBV27 and J usage is TRBJ1-3; TRBD1 agrees at 7 bases. The V and J ends lost 4 bases and 0 bases, in that order; junction bases with no gene match: 18. The CDR3 is made up of 20 amino acids. Per the germline V gene, CDR1 is MNHEY and CDR2 is SMNVEV (reference sequence). Here the CDR3 DNA reads TGTGCCAGCAGTTCTAATTGGGGGGTGGACAGGACCCACTCTGGAAACACCATATATTTT. It yields the protein CASSSNWGVDRTHSGNTIYF.

The rearrangement uses TRBV15 and TRBJ2-5; 9 bases line up with TRBD1. The CDR3 runs to 16 residues. The V gene end was trimmed by 3 bases and the J gene end by 5 bases; junction bases not matched to a gene: 10. Germline CDR1 reads LNHNV; CDR2 reads YYDKDF (reference sequence). The CDR3 DNA is TGTGCCACCAGCAGCCGTGGACAGGGGAGAAGGGAGACCCAGTACTTC. Amino acid sequence: CATSSRGQGRRETQYF.

The V call is TRBV7-6, the J call TRBJ1-6; D is uncertain. The CDR3 totals 13 residues. V gave up 1 base and J gave up 7 bases, with 5 bases separating them. CDR1 is SGHVS and CDR2 is FNYEAQ in the germline V gene. The CDR3 nucleotides read TGTGCCAGCAGCTTAGGCGGGAATTCACCCCTCCACTTT. Translating it yields CASSLGGNSPLHF.

The gene calls are TRBV6-2 or TRBV6-3 and TRBJ2-7; 10 nucleotides line up with TRBD1. This CDR3 has 15 amino acids. Losses at the gene ends were 4 bases for V and 1 base for J; bases not matched to a gene: 4. Germline assignment: CDR1 MNHEY and CDR2 SVGEGT. CDR3 nucleotide sequence: TGTGCCAGCAGTTGGCGGGACAGGGGTTCCTACGAGCAGTACTTC. Translation gives CASSWRDRGSYEQYF.

This chain uses TRBV9 with TRBJ2-7, with 12 bases aligning to TRBD2. The V and J ends lost 0 bases and 0 bases, in that order; junction bases with no gene match: 7. The germline gives CDR1 SGDLS, CDR2 YYNGEE. The CDR3 runs 18 residues. The CDR3 loop reads CASSVDPSTSGSSYEQYF. Written as DNA, the CDR3 is TGTGCCAGCAGCGTAGACCCATCGACTAGCGGGAGCTCCTACGAGCAGTACTTC.

The chain joins TRBV19 to TRBJ1-2; 8 bases agree with TRBD1. V lost 7 bases, J lost 4 bases, and 17 bases stayed unmatched. Germline values: CDR1 LNHDA, CDR2 SQIVND (reference sequence). The CDR3 has 17 residues. CDR3 loop: CASTRGPDREYFYGYTF. The CDR3 DNA is TGTGCCAGTACCCGAGGGCCGGACAGGGAGTATTTCTATGGCTACACCTTC.

The chain carries TRBV5-1 and TRBJ2-1, with D maybe TRBD2 (5 bases). Germline V lookup: CDR1 SGHRS, CDR2 YFSETQ. This CDR3 spans 15 amino acids. Trimming took off 4 bases at V and 6 bases at J, with 17 bases between the two ends. Here the CDR3 reads CASSPNPRGSNEQFF. The CDR3 DNA reads as TGCGCCAGCAGCCCCAATCCTCGAGGGTCCAATGAGCAGTTCTTC.

The chain couples TRBV7-9 to TRBJ1-5; D uncertain. CDR3 length equals 15 residues. Looked up from germline, CDR1 is SEHNR and CDR2 is FQNEAQ (reference sequence). The V gene lost 5 bases and the J gene lost 4 bases, with 15 bases spanning the gap. CDR3 protein: CASSPEGVGNQPQHF. The CDR3 nucleotides are TGTGCCAGCAGCCCTGAGGGAGTCGGGAATCAGCCCCAGCATTTT.

This clone was seen once. The rearrangement uses TRBV3-1 (or the pseudogene TRBV3-2) and TRBJ1-2; D is ambiguous. The CDR3 is made up of 14 amino acids. Germline loops: CDR1 LGHDT, CDR2 YNNKEL (reference sequence). The V end was cut by 0 bases, the J end by 5 bases, with 10 bases between. The CDR3 is CASSQDPVLYGYTF. CDR3 nucleotide sequence: TGTGCCAGCAGCCAAGATCCAGTCCTTTATGGCTACACCTTC.

The CDR3 sequence is CASSPGTSGTYEQYF. The CDR3 DNA sequence: TGTGCCAGCAGCCCCGGGACTAGCGGTACCTACGAGCAGTACTTC. V gene TRBV7-6 combines with J gene TRBJ2-7; 11 positions agree with TRBD2. The CDR3 has 15 amino acids. V lost 5 bases, J lost 2 bases, and 5 bases stayed unmatched. Germline CDR1 SGHVS, CDR2 FNYEAQ.

The chain couples TRBV7-3 to TRBJ2-7, with 11 bases that match TRBD1. The CDR3 runs 16 residues. Germline lookup yields CDR1 SGHTA and CDR2 FQGTGA. V was pared by 0 bases and J by 0 bases, with 1 base of the junction left unmatched. CDR3 in DNA: TGTGCCAGCAGCTTAACGGGACAGGGGGGCTCCTACGAGCAGTACTTC. Translation gives CASSLTGQGGSYEQYF. The full variable domain, rest sourced from reference TRBV7-3 and TRBJ2-7, is GAGVSQTPSNKVTEKGKYVELRCDPISGHTALYWYRQSLGQGPEFLIYFQGTGAADDSGLPNDRFFAVRPEGSVSTLKIQRTERGDSAVYLCASSLTGQGGSYEQYFGPGTRLTVT.

The chain uses TRBV7-3 and TRBJ1-1; no definite D call. The CDR3 runs 14 residues. V gave up 5 bases and J gave up 6 bases, with 16 bases separating them. Germline assignment: CDR1 SGHTA and CDR2 FQGTGA. CDR3 DNA: TGTGCCAGCAGCCCAACGAATGGAGATTCTGAAGCTTTCTTT. It codes for CASSPTNGDSEAFF. Together with reference TRBV7-3 and TRBJ1-1, the CDR3 gives the full variable domain: GAGVSQTPSNKVTEKGKYVELRCDPISGHTALYWYRQSLGQGPEFLIYFQGTGAADDSGLPNDRFFAVRPEGSVSTLKIQRTERGDSAVYLCASSPTNGDSEAFFGQGTRLTVV.

The V gene is TRBV28, the J gene TRBJ1-4, with TRBD1 as a possible D gene (6 bases). The germline V and J ends were trimmed by 4 bases and 0 bases, with 15 bases remaining between them. This CDR3 is 17 amino acids long. Looked up from germline, CDR1 is MDHEN and CDR2 is SYDVKM. CDR3 in amino acids: CASSSQGKGATNEKLFF. CDR3 DNA sequence: TGTGCCAGCAGTTCTCAGGGGAAGGGGGCAACTAATGAAAAACTGTTTTTT.

V is TRBV7-9 and J is TRBJ1-1; 8 nucleotides align to TRBD1. With V trimmed by 4 bases and J by 0 bases, 4 bases remained unmatched. Germline V gives CDR1 SEHNR, CDR2 FQNEAQ (reference sequence). The CDR3 loop spans 15 amino acids. The DNA of the CDR3 is TGTGCCAGCAGCTGGGTGGGACAGGTGAACACTGAAGCTTTCTTT. Translated, it gives CASSWVGQVNTEAFF.

V and J are TRBV6-2 or TRBV6-3 and TRBJ2-3; 7 nucleotides agree with TRBD1. Germline CDR1 and CDR2: MNHEY and SVGEGT. V was clipped by 2 bases and J by 4 bases; unmatched bases: 6. The CDR3 is made up of 15 amino acids. The CDR3 region has the DNA TGTGCCAGCAGTTACGGGACAGATGATGCAGATACGCAGTATTTT. It codes for CASSYGTDDADTQYF.

The chain combines TRBV11-2 with TRBJ2-7; 11 bases are a match to TRBD2. Losses at the gene ends were 6 bases for V and 6 bases for J; bases not matched to a gene: 7. Looked up from germline, CDR1 is SGHAT and CDR2 is FQNNGV. This CDR3 has 14 amino acids. The CDR3 region is CASSGGLAVAEQYF. The CDR3 DNA reads TGTGCCAGCAGTGGGGGACTAGCGGTAGCCGAGCAGTACTTC.

This CDR3 is CASSSLDRTEAFF. CDR3 in DNA: TGTGCCAGCAGCTCCCTTGACAGGACTGAAGCTTTCTTT. This rearrangement joins TRBV5-6 to TRBJ1-1; weak D call: TRBD1 (6 bases). V was cut by 3 bases and J by 5 bases, with 11 bases left in between. The CDR3 contains 13 residues. Looked up from germline, CDR1 is SGHDT and CDR2 is YYEEEE. Looking up the rest from reference TRBV5-6 and TRBJ1-1 gives the full variable domain: DAGVTQSPTHLIKTRGQQVTLRCSPKSGHDTVSWYQQALGQGPQFIFQYYEEEERQRGNFPDRFSGHQFPNYSSELNVNALLLGDSALYLCASSSLDRTEAFFGQGTRLTVV.

V usage is TRBV5-6 and J usage is TRBJ2-2; D unclear. Trimming left V 2 bases short and J 6 bases short, with 8 bases between. In germline, CDR1 is SGHDT, CDR2 YYEEEE. The CDR3 length is 13 residues. CDR3: CASSFGRPGELFF. CDR3 coding DNA: TGTGCCAGCAGCTTCGGCAGGCCCGGGGAGCTGTTTTTT.

This clone occurred once. The chain uses TRBV9 and TRBJ1-5; the match to TRBD1 covers 8 bases. The CDR3 covers 15 residues. With V trimmed by 7 bases and J by 1 base, 7 bases remained unmatched. Germline CDR1 SGDLS, CDR2 YYNGEE. CDR3 amino acids: CASGQGLGSNQPQHF. The CDR3 DNA is TGTGCCAGCGGACAGGGCCTCGGGAGCAATCAGCCCCAGCATTTT.

This chain joins TRBV6-5 and TRBJ2-1; 8 positions agree with TRBD1. V lost 6 bases, J lost 3 bases, and 7 bases stayed unmatched. This CDR3 spans 15 amino acids. Germline CDR1 and CDR2: MNHEY and SVGAGI. This chain's CDR3 is CASRLGQAHYNEQFF. CDR3 bases: TGTGCCAGCAGACTGGGACAGGCCCACTACAATGAGCAGTTCTTC.